The 19 T cell receptor beta chains below all came from one sample that was sequenced in a study of T-cell reconstitution after alpha-beta-depleted transplantation in children. Unique molecular identifiers featured in how the TCRbeta library was prepared. TCRdb re-called the PCR reads through MiXCR, storing one row per CDR3 protein. This table has roughly 350,000 distinct CDR3 sequences, around a tenth appearing once. The starting material was PBMCs from the stem cell graft donor, obtained from the stem cell graft. The origin of the receptors is a human donor who donated a stem cell graft to a child with acute lymphoblastic leukemia.

The chain joins TRBV12-3 or TRBV12-4 to TRBJ1-3; no reliable D call. V was shortened by 5 bases and J by 3 bases, with 20 bases between the two germline ends. This CDR3 has 17 amino acids. The CDR3 is CASSPRRVASFGNTIYF. In nucleotides, the CDR3 is TGTGCCAGCAGTCCCCGGCGGGTGGCTAGCTTTGGAAACACCATATATTTT.

This clonotype was seen a few times. The chain couples TRBV5-6 to TRBJ2-7, with 11 bases matching TRBD1. The germline V gene has CDR1 SGHDT and CDR2 YYEEEE. The CDR3 covers 16 residues. The V and J ends lost 4 bases and 5 bases, in that order; junction bases with no gene match: 11. CDR3 nucleotides: TGTGCCAGCAGCATCGGGACAGGGGGACGTATCGACGAGCAGTACTTC. It specifies CASSIGTGGRIDEQYF.

The CDR3 is CASSSFRTSGGYNEQFF. DNA for the CDR3: TGTGCCAGCAGTTCCTTTAGGACTAGCGGAGGGTACAATGAGCAGTTCTTC. The chain combines TRBV12-3 or TRBV12-4 with TRBJ2-1; 10 bases are a match to TRBD2. The CDR3 is 17 residues long. Germline trimming cut 4 bases from V and 4 bases from J; bases unmatched to any gene: 10.

In this sample, this clonotype turned up many times. The chain links TRBV28 to TRBJ2-7, with 11 nucleotides matching TRBD2. Germline-derived CDR1 and CDR2 are MDHEN and SYDVKM. V dropped 2 bases and J dropped 5; count of bases not matched to a gene: 14. The CDR3 contains 18 residues. The CDR3 reads CASSLTYVLAGGPHEQYF. The CDR3 bases are TGTGCCAGCAGTTTAACCTATGTCTTAGCGGGAGGGCCCCACGAGCAGTACTTC. Looking up the rest from reference TRBV28 and TRBJ2-7 gives the full variable domain: DVKVTQSSRYLVKRTGEKVFLECVQDMDHENMFWYRQDPGLGLRLIYFSYDVKMKEKGDIPEGYSVSREKKERFSLILESASTNQTSMYLCASSLTYVLAGGPHEQYFGPGTRLTVT.

This clonotype has a count of ten or more. The V call is TRBV5-4, the J call TRBJ2-2, with a tentative D call TRBD1 (5 bases). Germline values: CDR1 SGHNT, CDR2 YYREEE (reference sequence). This CDR3 spans 15 amino acids. V was cut by 1 base and J by 7 bases, with 14 bases left in between. The CDR3: CASSLMARESGELFF. CDR3 nucleotide sequence: TGTGCCAGCAGCTTGATGGCCAGGGAAAGCGGGGAGCTGTTTTTT.

This clonotype was recorded a few times. The chain combines TRBV28 with TRBJ2-3; 9 bases map to TRBD2. V lost 8 bases, J lost 0 bases, and 12 bases stayed unmatched. The CDR3 covers 17 residues. Germline-derived CDR1 and CDR2 are MDHEN and SYDVKM. CDR3 region: CASRFHSSGTSTDTQYF. DNA of the CDR3: TGTGCCAGCCGATTTCATTCTAGCGGGACTAGCACAGATACGCAGTATTTT.

This rearrangement joins TRBV14 to TRBJ2-2, with 10 bases identical to TRBD2. The germline V gene has CDR1 SGHDN and CDR2 FVKESK. V gave up 7 bases and J gave up 6 bases; unmatched junction bases: 5. The CDR3 extends over 14 amino acids. DNA for the CDR3: TGTGCCAGCATGGTAGCGGGAGGTTCCGGGGAGCTGTTTTTT. It specifies CASMVAGGSGELFF.

This clonotype was picked up a small number of times. The chain employs TRBV4-1 and TRBJ2-3; no reliable D call. Germline CDR1 reads MGHRA; CDR2 reads YSYEKL. V was clipped by 0 bases and J by 4 bases, with 11 bases between them. The CDR3 spans 15 residues. This CDR3 is CASSQEGIAPDTQYF. CDR3 nucleotide sequence: TGCGCCAGCAGCCAAGAGGGGATAGCCCCAGATACGCAGTATTTT.

This clonotype has only a few counts. V gene TRBV7-9 combines with J gene TRBJ2-3; the D gene is possibly TRBD2 (5 bases). The CDR3 is 13 residues long. V lost 2 bases, J lost 6 bases, and 9 bases lay in between. The germline gives CDR1 SEHNR, CDR2 FQNEAQ (reference sequence). The CDR3 reads CASSLRTWDTQYF. CDR3 sequence (DNA): TGTGCCAGCAGCTTAAGGACTTGGGATACGCAGTATTTT.

This clonotype was counted ten times or more. The chain links TRBV5-1 to TRBJ2-7; TRBD2 matches at 10 bases. Germline-derived CDR1 and CDR2 are SGHRS and YFSETQ. The V segment lost 5 bases and the J segment 3 bases; nucleotides outside the gene matches: 8. This CDR3 spans 15 amino acids. CDR3 DNA: TGCGCCAGCAGGAAAGGGACTAGCGAATACTACGAGCAGTACTTC. Protein product: CASRKGTSEYYEQYF.

In its sample, this clonotype was seen many times. This chain uses TRBV6-2 or TRBV6-3 with TRBJ1-5; unclear D gene. Trimming left V 0 bases short and J 4 bases short, with 4 bases between. The CDR3 is made up of 13 amino acids. Looked up from germline, CDR1 is MNHEY and CDR2 is SVGEGT. The CDR3 region is CASSYSDNQPQHF. CDR3 DNA sequence: TGTGCCAGCAGTTACTCGGATAATCAGCCCCAGCATTTT.

This clonotype turned up a few times. The chain is built from TRBV5-1 and TRBJ2-7; 10 bases are shared with TRBD1. Germline V gene sequence: CDR1 SGHRS, CDR2 YFSETQ. The J segment lost 4 bases and the V segment lost 4 bases, leaving 5 bases of the junction unmatched. The CDR3 consists of 14 residues. The CDR3 DNA reads as TGCGCCAGCAGCACGTCGGGACAGGGGTACGAGCAGTACTTC. Translating it yields CASSTSGQGYEQYF.

The V call is TRBV4-2, the J call TRBJ2-2; D unresolved. There are 15 residues in the CDR3. Germline assignment: CDR1 LGHNA and CDR2 YNFKEQ. The ends were cut back, 2 bases at V and 0 bases at J, with 7 bases in the middle. CDR3 protein: CASSQPESNTGELFF. CDR3 in DNA: TGTGCCAGCAGCCAACCTGAATCGAACACCGGGGAGCTGTTTTTT.

The gene calls are TRBV27 and TRBJ2-3; D is possibly TRBD2 (6 bases). This CDR3 has 14 residues. CDR1 MNHEY and CDR2 SMNVEV come from the germline V gene (reference sequence). V lost 6 bases to trimming and J lost 4 bases, with 14 bases between them. CDR3 amino acids: CASRSGLPPDTQYF. The CDR3 DNA reads TGTGCCAGCAGAAGCGGGTTACCTCCAGATACGCAGTATTTT.

There are a few counts of this clonotype. This rearrangement joins TRBV9 to TRBJ2-2; unclear D gene. The CDR3 is made up of 13 amino acids. Deletions cut 0 bases from V and 12 bases from J, with 12 bases between. Germline CDR1 reads SGDLS; CDR2 reads YYNGEE. CDR3 sequence reads: CASSVGATRKLFF. The CDR3, as DNA: TGTGCCAGCAGCGTAGGAGCGACGAGGAAGCTGTTTTTT. Using reference TRBV9 and TRBJ2-2 for the parts outside the CDR3, the full variable domain is DSGVTQTPKHLITATGQRVTLRCSPRSGDLSVYWYQQSLDQGLQFLIQYYNGEERAKGNILERFSAQQFPDLHSELNLSSLELGDSALYFCASSVGATRKLFFGEGSRLTVL.

The chain is built from TRBV7-2 and TRBJ1-1; D remains unclear. Trimming took off 5 bases at V and 6 bases at J, with 13 bases between the two ends. The CDR3 sequence is 13 residues long. Germline V CDR1 and CDR2: SGHTA, FQGNSA. The CDR3 loop is CASSLTSGPEAFF. The CDR3 DNA sequence: TGTGCCAGCAGCCTAACCTCAGGTCCTGAAGCTTTCTTT. Together with reference TRBV7-2 and TRBJ1-1, the CDR3 gives the full variable domain: GAGVSQSPSNKVTEKGKDVELRCDPISGHTALYWYRQSLGQGLEFLIYFQGNSAPDKSGLPSDRFSAERTGGSVSTLTIQRTQQEDSAVYLCASSLTSGPEAFFGQGTRLTVV.

This clonotype turned up a few times. This chain joins TRBV20-1 and TRBJ1-4; D gene ambiguous. From germline, CDR1 is DFQATT and CDR2 SNEGSKA (reference sequence). The CDR3 runs 16 residues. V was trimmed by 1 base and J by 0 bases, leaving 12 bases between them. CDR3 in amino acids: CSARGAADPTNEKLFF. Here the CDR3 DNA reads TGCAGTGCTAGAGGAGCCGCAGACCCAACTAATGAAAAACTGTTTTTT.

Regarding this clonotype: Sequence at one end of the junction differs from germline and may be a read error. The genes are TRBV12-3 or TRBV12-4 and TRBJ2-2, with a tentative D call TRBD2 (6 bases). This CDR3 is built from 10 residues. The CDR3 loop reads CPSSGGELFF. The CDR3 nucleotides read TGTCCCAGTTCTGGCGGGGAGCTGTTTTTC.

This clonotype was recorded a few times. J is TRBJ2-7 and V is TRBV7-6; 7 nucleotides line up with TRBD1. The CDR3 is 14 residues long. Germline V CDR1 and CDR2: SGHVS, FNYEAQ. With V trimmed by 5 bases and J by 6 bases, 10 bases remained unmatched. For the CDR3, the DNA is TGTGCCAGCAGCCCCGGACAGGTATTCGTCGAGCAGTACTTC. As protein: CASSPGQVFVEQYF.